The entry below gives a single T cell receptor beta chain sequence along with its context. The V and J ends lost 4 bases and 4 bases respectively, with 14 bases between them. The length of the CDR3 is 15 residues. Germline CDR1 SGHDN, CDR2 FVKESK. The sample comes from a study of T cell responses to AZD1222 COVID-19 vaccine. Clones were sequenced by immunoSEQ multiplex PCR, and TCRdb holds only the in-frame ones, with some missing. The data show some 150,000 clones, about 92% seen once. The rearrangement uses TRBV14 and TRBJ2-1; a weak D match, TRBD2 (6 bases). Sample: peripheral blood, taken 28 days after the second AZD1222 dose. The TCR sequence derives from an adult who received the AZD1222 COVID-19 vaccine. The CDR3 DNA is TGTGCCAGCAGCCGGAGGGGCGGAAGATACAATGAGCAGTTCTTC. Its protein is CASSRRGGRYNEQFF.